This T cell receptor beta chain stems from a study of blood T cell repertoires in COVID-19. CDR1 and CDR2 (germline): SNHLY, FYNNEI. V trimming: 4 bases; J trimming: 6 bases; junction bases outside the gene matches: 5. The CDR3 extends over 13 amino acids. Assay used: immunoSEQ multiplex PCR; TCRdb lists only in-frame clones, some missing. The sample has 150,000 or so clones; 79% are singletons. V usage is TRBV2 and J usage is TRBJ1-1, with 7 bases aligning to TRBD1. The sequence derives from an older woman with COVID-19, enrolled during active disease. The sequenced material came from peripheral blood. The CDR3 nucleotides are TGTGCCAGCAGTGGAGGGGGCTGGGCTGAAGCTTTCTTT. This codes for CASSGGGWAEAFF.